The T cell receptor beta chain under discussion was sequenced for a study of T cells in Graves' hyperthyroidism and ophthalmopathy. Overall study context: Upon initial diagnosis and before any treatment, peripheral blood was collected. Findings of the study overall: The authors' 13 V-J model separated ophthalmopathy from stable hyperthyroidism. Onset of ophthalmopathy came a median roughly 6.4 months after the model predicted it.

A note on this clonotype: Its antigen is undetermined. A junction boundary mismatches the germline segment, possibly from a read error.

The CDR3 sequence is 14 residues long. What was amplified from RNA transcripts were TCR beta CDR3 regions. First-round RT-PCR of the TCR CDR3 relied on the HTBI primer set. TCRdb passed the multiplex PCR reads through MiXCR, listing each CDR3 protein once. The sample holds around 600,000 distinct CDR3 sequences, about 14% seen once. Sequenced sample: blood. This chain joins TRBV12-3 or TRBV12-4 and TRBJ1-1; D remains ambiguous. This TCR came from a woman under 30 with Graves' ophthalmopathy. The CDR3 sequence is CASSRGTMNTETFF. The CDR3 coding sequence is TGTGCCAGCAGCCGGGGAACTATGAACACTGAAACTTTCTTT.